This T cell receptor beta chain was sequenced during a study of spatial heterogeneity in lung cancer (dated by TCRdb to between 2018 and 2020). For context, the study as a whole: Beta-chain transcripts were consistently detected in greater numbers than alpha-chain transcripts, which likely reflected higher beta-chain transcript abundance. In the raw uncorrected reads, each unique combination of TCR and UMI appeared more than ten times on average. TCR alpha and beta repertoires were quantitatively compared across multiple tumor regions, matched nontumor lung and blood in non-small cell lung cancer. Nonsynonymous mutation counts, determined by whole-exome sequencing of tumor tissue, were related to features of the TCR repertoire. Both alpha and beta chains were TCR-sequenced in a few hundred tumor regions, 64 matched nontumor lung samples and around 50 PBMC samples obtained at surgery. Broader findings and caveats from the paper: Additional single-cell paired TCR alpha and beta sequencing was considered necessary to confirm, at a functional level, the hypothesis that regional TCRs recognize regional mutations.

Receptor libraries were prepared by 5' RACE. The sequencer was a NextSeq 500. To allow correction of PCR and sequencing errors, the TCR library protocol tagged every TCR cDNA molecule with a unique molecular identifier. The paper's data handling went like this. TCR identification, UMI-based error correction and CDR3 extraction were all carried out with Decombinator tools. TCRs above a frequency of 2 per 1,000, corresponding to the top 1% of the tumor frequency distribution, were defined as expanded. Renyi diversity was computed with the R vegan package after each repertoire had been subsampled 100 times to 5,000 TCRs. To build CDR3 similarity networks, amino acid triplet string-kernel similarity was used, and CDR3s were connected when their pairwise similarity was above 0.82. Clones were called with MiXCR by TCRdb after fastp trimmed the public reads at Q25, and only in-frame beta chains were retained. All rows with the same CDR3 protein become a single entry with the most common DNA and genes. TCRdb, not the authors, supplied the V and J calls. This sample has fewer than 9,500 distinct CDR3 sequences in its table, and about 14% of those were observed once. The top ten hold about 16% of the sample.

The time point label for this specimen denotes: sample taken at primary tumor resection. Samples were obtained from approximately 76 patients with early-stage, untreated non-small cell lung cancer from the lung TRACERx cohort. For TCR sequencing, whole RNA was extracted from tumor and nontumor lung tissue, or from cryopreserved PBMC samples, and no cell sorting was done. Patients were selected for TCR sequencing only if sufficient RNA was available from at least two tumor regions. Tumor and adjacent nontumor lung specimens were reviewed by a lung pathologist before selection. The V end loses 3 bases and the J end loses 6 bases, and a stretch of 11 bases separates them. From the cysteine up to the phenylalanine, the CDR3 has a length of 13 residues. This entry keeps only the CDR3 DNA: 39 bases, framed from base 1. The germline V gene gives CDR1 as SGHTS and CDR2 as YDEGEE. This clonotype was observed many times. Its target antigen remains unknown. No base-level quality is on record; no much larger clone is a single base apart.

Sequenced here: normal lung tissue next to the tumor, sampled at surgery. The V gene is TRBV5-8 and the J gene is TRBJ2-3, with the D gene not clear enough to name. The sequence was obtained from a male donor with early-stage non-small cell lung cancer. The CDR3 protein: CASSSNLEDTQYF. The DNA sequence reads TGTGCCAGCAGCTCAAATCTCGAGGATACGCAGTATTTT. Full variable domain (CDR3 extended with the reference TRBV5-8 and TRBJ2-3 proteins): EAGVTQSPTHLIKTRGQQATLRCSPISGHTSVYWYQQALGLGLQFLLWYDEGEERNRGNFPPRFSGRQFPNYSSELNVNALELEDSALYLCASSSNLEDTQYFGPGTRLTVL.